This T cell receptor (beta chain) was found in a study of CD8 T cells in ankylosing spondylitis. Each TCR beta library was made by quantitative 5'-RACE that incorporated molecular barcodes. TCRdb analysed the 5' RACE reads with MiXCR anew, one entry per CDR3 protein. The data hold 500,000 or so distinct CDR3 sequences, with about 5.2% observed a single time. This clonotype was recorded at least ten times. Antigen specificity is unknown. Study results and limitations: The study looked at matched synovial fluid samples from ankylosing spondylitis patients. Disease-linked clones were reported to be significantly enriched there. Blood from ankylosing spondylitis patients appeared to carry a characteristic roughly eight-variant TCR beta motif.

CDR1 and CDR2 (germline): MDHEN, SYDVKM. V was cut by 10 bases and J by 4 bases, with 13 bases left in between. There are 12 residues in the CDR3. This sequence originates from a male donor with ankylosing spondylitis. Material: blood, either unsorted or a sorted T cell fraction (not recorded which). The chain has TRBV28 and TRBJ1-2, with unresolved D. The CDR3: CATLPALYGYTF. Here the CDR3 DNA reads TGTGCCACCCTACCTGCCCTCTATGGCTACACCTTC.